The present entry profiles one T cell receptor (beta chain) with its context. This clonotype has at least ten counts. Its antigen is not yet known. Base qualities are not provided; no much larger clone lies one nucleotide away. The junction carries 11 bases between V and J, which are trimmed by 5 bases and 0 bases respectively. From the cysteine up to the phenylalanine, the CDR3 has a length of 15 residues. Here the CDR3 DNA is all that survives: 45 bases in frame from base 1. CDR1 and CDR2 are drawn from the germline V gene: MNHNS, SASEGT. The source of the sample is a study of T cells in Graves' hyperthyroidism and ophthalmopathy (dated by TCRdb to about 2019). Context from the whole study: Peripheral blood was collected at initial diagnosis, before any treatment. The paper reports TCR Vbeta CDR3 sequencing of over 120 peripheral blood samples: 43 ophthalmopathy, fewer than 80 hyperthyroidism and around 17 progressor patients. A discovery cohort of about 95 patients, about 40 with Graves' ophthalmopathy and more than 55 with stable Graves' hyperthyroidism, was used to find distinguishing TCR V-J signatures. Whether ophthalmopathy could be predicted prospectively was tested in an independent validation cohort made up of approximately 19 hyperthyroidism patients plus 17 patients who later progressed to ophthalmopathy. Following sampling, methimazole starting at 30 mg daily was given to hyperthyroidism patients, and high-dose intravenous methylprednisolone was given to ophthalmopathy patients. The 100 discovery patients were divided at random into training and test sets in a 7:3 ratio. The study also compared thyroid tissue and blood T-cell repertoires from about six Graves' hyperthyroidism patients.

Stable Graves' hyperthyroidism was defined as no progression to ophthalmopathy during 18 months of follow-up. The hyperthyroidism patients were between 18 and 65 years old and newly diagnosed, with a disease duration of less than 2 months. Patients with uncontrolled infections, other autoimmune diseases, pregnancy or lactation were excluded. Clinical symptoms, serum thyroxine and TRAb, thyroid ultrasound, and orbital computed tomography formed the basis for the diagnoses. PBMCs were separated from roughly 9.6 ml of fresh peripheral blood using Ficoll-Paque density gradient centrifugation. Total RNA was extracted with Trizol reagent, and quality was checked on an Agilent 2100 Bioanalyzer. General findings and caveats noted by the study authors: In validation, the model predicted progression to ophthalmopathy a median of 6.5 months before onset, with 70% to 71% sensitivity and roughly 79% specificity. A model built on a 13 V-J signature distinguished ophthalmopathy from stable hyperthyroidism, reaching roughly 88% sensitivity and about 81% specificity in cross-validation and 80%/75% in testing. No statistical method was used to set the sample size in advance, and investigators knew the group allocation. Most expanded thyroid clonotypes (frequency above 0.001) were also found in blood, which suggests that blood repertoires may mirror thyroid immune responses.

Amplification of TCR beta CDR3 regions was carried out from RNA transcripts. A first-round RT-PCR of the TCR CDR3 used the HTBI primer set with the Qiagen OneStep RT-PCR kit. A second multiplex PCR round built the libraries, followed by size selection and purification. Paired-end sequencing of the libraries was performed with 100 bp reads on an Illumina HiSeq2000. In the source study's methods: SOAPnuke was used to process the raw data, removing reads that contained adapters or uncalled bases, had a mean Phred below 15, or lacked an exact match to the constant primer or identifier. High-quality paired reads were merged with COPE v1.2.5, and unique nucleotide sequences were defined as clonotypes. MiTCR v1.1 was used to align clonotypes to the IMGT TRBV, TRBD and TRBJ reference segments. The analysis included only V-J combinations with a frequency above 0.0001, which together covered around 99% of the repertoires. A TCS score was defined as the ratio between F50 (clonal expansion) and ExV (chaos), using BLOSUM62-based TCRdist between CDR3 peptides within each V-J. Welch's t-statistics and random forest reduced 514 V-J features to 10 to 15, which were used in a naive Bayes classifier (R e1071). TCRdb redid the processing of the public reads, applying fastp at Q25 and MiXCR, and retained in-frame beta chains. Every entry covers one CDR3 protein and lists the most common genes and DNA from its rows. The V and J calls, along with clone size, are taken from TCRdb and not from the paper's own processing. This sample holds over 450,000 distinct CDR3 sequences; 13% to 15% were observed only once. The top ten hold less than 20% of the sample.

The TCR sequence derives from a young woman with Graves' hyperthyroidism. The chain couples TRBV6-1 to TRBJ1-3, with TRBD1 tentatively as D gene (5 bases match). Input material: blood. The CDR3 region reads CASSYDGTSGNTIYF. The DNA sequence reads TGTGCCAGCAGTTACGACGGGACCTCTGGAAACACCATATATTTT.